Presented here are 10 T cell receptor beta chains from one specimen sequenced in a study of T cells in Graves' hyperthyroidism and ophthalmopathy. There were TCR beta CDR3 regions amplified from RNA transcripts. First-round RT-PCR with HTBI primers amplified the TCR CDR3 region. TCRdb processed the multiplex PCR reads anew with MiXCR; each CDR3 protein has one entry. The profile shows about 380,000 distinct CDR3 sequences, about 18% of them singletons. Sample: blood. The origin of the receptors is a man in his late teens or twenties with Graves' ophthalmopathy.

This clonotype has ten or more counts. This chain joins TRBV6-1 and TRBJ1-5; no reliable D call. V was shortened by 1 base and J by 6 bases, with 4 bases between the two germline ends. Germline V gene lookup returns CDR1 MNHNS and CDR2 SASEGT. The CDR3 is 12 residues long. The CDR3 sequence: CASSEGGQPQHF. The CDR3 DNA reads as TGTGCCAGCAGTGAAGGCGGTCAGCCCCAGCATTTT.

This clonotype appeared a few times. The chain joins TRBV7-9 to TRBJ2-2; 9 nucleotides align to TRBD1. The CDR3 is made up of 17 amino acids. With 5 bases clipped from V and 4 bases from J, the junction kept 11 bases outside the gene matches. Per germline, CDR1 SEHNR and CDR2 FQNEAQ (reference sequence). CDR3 nucleotide sequence: TGTGCCAGCAGCCCTAACTCAAGACAGGGGGTCACCGGGGAGCTGTTTTTT. Protein product: CASSPNSRQGVTGELFF.

V and J are TRBV7-9 and TRBJ1-4; D might be TRBD1 (5 bases). The V gene lost 5 bases and the J gene lost 8 bases, with 12 bases spanning the gap. This CDR3 has 13 residues. Germline V lookup: CDR1 SEHNR, CDR2 FQNEAQ (reference sequence). The CDR3 DNA follows: TGTGCCAGCAGCCCGGGGCAGGAGGAAAAACTGTTTTTT. Protein sequence: CASSPGQEEKLFF. Full variable domain (outside the CDR3, taken from reference TRBV7-9 and TRBJ1-4): DTGVSQNPRHKITKRGQNVTFRCDPISEHNRLYWYRQTLGQGPEFLTYFQNEAQLEKSRLLSDRFSAERPKGSFSTLEIQRTEQGDSAMYLCASSPGQEEKLFFGSGTQLSVL.

This clonotype came up many times. The gene calls are TRBV2 and TRBJ2-3, with TRBD1 matching over 8 bases. The CDR3 loop spans 17 amino acids. The trim removed 3 bases at V and 2 bases at J, leaving 10 bases unmatched. CDR1 and CDR2 (germline): SNHLY, FYNNEI. In nucleotides, the CDR3 is TGTGCCAGCAGTGAGGGGGGACAGGCCCATTCCACAGATACGCAGTATTTT. This codes for CASSEGGQAHSTDTQYF.

This clonotype has a single count. Germline and junction disagree at one end, which may indicate a read error. The chain links TRBV27 to TRBJ2-2, with a possible D match to TRBD2 (5 bases). The length of the CDR3 is 13 residues. The V gene's germline CDR1 is MNHEY and CDR2 SMNVEV (reference sequence). CDR3 nucleotides: TGTGCCAGCAGTCTTATGTGGGCCGGGGAGCCGTTTTTT. It translates to CASSLMWAGEPFF.

This clonotype has at least ten counts. The genes are TRBV12-3 or TRBV12-4 and TRBJ2-7; 7 bases match TRBD1. The junction had 11 bases not matched to a gene; V was cut back by 6 bases and J by 0 bases. The CDR3 length is 16 residues. Here the CDR3 reads CASSPPVQGYSYEQYF. The CDR3 coding sequence is TGTGCCAGCAGCCCACCCGTACAGGGGTACTCCTACGAGCAGTACTTC.

This clonotype was seen ten or more times. V is TRBV2 and J is TRBJ1-1; D not resolved. Trimming pared 7 bases from V and 3 bases from J, leaving 21 bases between. The CDR3 spans 16 residues. CDR1 SNHLY and CDR2 FYNNEI come from the germline V gene. The CDR3 loop is CASTYSPEGEDTEAFF. CDR3 in DNA: TGTGCCAGCACCTATTCCCCTGAGGGAGAGGACACTGAAGCTTTCTTT.

This clonotype was counted many times. In DNA form, the CDR3 reads TGCAGCGTGGGACAGGCCGCGAACACCGGGGAGCTGTTTTTT. Protein product: CSVGQAANTGELFF. The chain links TRBV29-1 to TRBJ2-2; 8 bases agree with TRBD1. Trimming at V came to 6 bases and at J to 0 bases, leaving 3 bases not matched to a gene. CDR3 length equals 14 residues. Per the germline V gene, CDR1 is SQVTM and CDR2 is ANQGSEA.

The chain joins TRBV27 to TRBJ1-4; tentatively, D is TRBD1 (6 bases). Germline assignment: CDR1 MNHEY and CDR2 SMNVEV (reference sequence). This CDR3 has 13 amino acids. Trimming removed 6 bases from V and 10 bases from J, with 15 bases in between. This chain's CDR3 is CASSRDNSGKLFF. Written as DNA, the CDR3 is TGTGCCAGCAGCCGGGACAATAGTGGAAAACTGTTTTTT.

The genes are TRBV6-1 and TRBJ1-1; tentative D call: TRBD1 (5 bases). The germline CDR1 and CDR2 sequences are MNHNS and SASEGT. Between the trimmed V and J ends, which lost 3 bases and 4 bases, there was a span of 9 bases. This CDR3 comprises 13 residues. The DNA for the CDR3 is TGTGCCAGCAGTGACAGGGCCTTCACTGAAGCTTTCTTT. As protein: CASSDRAFTEAFF.